The rows below give T cell receptor beta chains drawn from one sample of a study of T cell responses to AZD1222 COVID-19 vaccine. Profiling relied on immunoSEQ multiplex PCR, and the TCRdb table lists in-frame clones only, not all of them. The sample lists around 160,000 clones, about 89% occurring once. The material sequenced was peripheral blood, taken 28 days after the second AZD1222 dose. All receptors come from an adult who received the AZD1222 COVID-19 vaccine. Each CDR3 is given with its conserved first and last residue. D genes are given only for firm matches. Only part of the rows carry a size: once, few, many, or a class if the clone is expanded.

>TRBJ2-7|TRBV13|.|TRBD2
TGTGCCAGCAGCTCCCCATCCGGGAGGGGTCGGTTCTGGCAGTACTTC
CASSSPSGRGRFWQYF
>TRBJ2-2|TRBV5-1|.|TRBD1
TGCGCCAGCAGCTTGGCCCAGGGGGTAGTCGGGGAGCTGTTTTTT
CASSLAQGVVGELFF
>TRBJ1-1|TRBV14|.|.
TGTGCCAGCAGCCATGGGACTTCCAGCCGCACTGAAGCTTTCTTT
CASSHGTSSRTEAFF
>TRBJ1-1|TRBV18|.|.
TGTGCCAGCTCACCGGGGCAGGGCGACCCATTGCTGCCGGGGACTGAAGCTTTCTTT
CASSPGQGDPLLPGTEAFF
>TRBJ2-1|TRBV4-1|.|TRBD1
TGCGCCAGCAGCTACCCCGGGACAGGGGACTACAATGAGCAGTTCTTC
CASSYPGTGDYNEQFF
>TRBJ1-2|TRBV12-3/TRBV12-4|.|.
TGTGCCAGCAGTCCCGACTTCTCCTATGGCTACACCTTC
CASSPDFSYGYTF
>TRBJ1-5|TRBV6-5|.|.
TGTGCCAGCAGGAGAACAGGGAGCAATCAGCCCCAGCATTTT
CASRRTGSNQPQHF
>TRBJ2-7|TRBV5-4|.|.
TGTGCCAGCAGCCTGTCCCGTGGGGCCTACGAGCAGTACTTC
CASSLSRGAYEQYF
>TRBJ2-1|TRBV11-3|once|TRBD2
TGTGCCAGCAGCTTACGACTAGCGGGAGGCCCATTGGATGAGCAGTTCTTC
CASSLRLAGGPLDEQFF
>TRBJ2-1|TRBV9|.|.
TGTGCCAGCAGCGTAGATGGGACCCCAAAGGGGAGCTCCTACAATGAGCAGTTCTTC
CASSVDGTPKGSSYNEQFF
>TRBJ1-4|TRBV19|.|.
TGTGCCAGTAGTATCGGGGGCTCGGGTAATGAAAAACTGTTTTTT
CASSIGGSGNEKLFF
>TRBJ1-6|TRBV12-3/TRBV12-4|.|.
TGTGCCAGCAGTCCCGCTCTGTCGTCACCCCTCCACTTT
CASSPALSSPLHF
>TRBJ2-3|TRBV10-3|once|.
TGTGCCATCAAAGGGACAATCACAGATACGCAGTATTTT
CAIKGTITDTQYF
>TRBJ1-4|TRBV6-4|.|TRBD1
TGTGCCAGCAGCCGGGACAGGCATGAAAAACTGTTTTTT
CASSRDRHEKLFF
>TRBJ2-2|TRBV24-1|once|.
TGTGCCACCAGTGAACGGAGGGGCTTTAGCATCGGGGAGCTGTTTTTT
CATSERRGFSIGELFF
>TRBJ1-5|TRBV18|.|TRBD1
TGTGCCAGCTCACCGGGACAGGGGGCTCAGCCCCAGCATTTT
CASSPGQGAQPQHF
>TRBJ1-4|TRBV19|.|TRBD1
TGTGCCAGTAACCCCACAGGGGATGAAAAACTGTTTTTT
CASNPTGDEKLFF
>TRBJ1-1|TRBV19|.|.
TGTGCCAGTAGCCCCGGATCCGGGCCTAACACTGAAGCTTTCTTT
CASSPGSGPNTEAFF
>TRBJ1-5|TRBV15|.|.
TGTGCCACCAGCAGAGATTGGGGGGCTAATAGCAATCAGCCCCAGCATTTT
CATSRDWGANSNQPQHF
>TRBJ2-3|TRBV9|.|.
TGTGCCAGCAGCTGGGCGGGAACTAGCACAGATACGCAGTATTTT
CASSWAGTSTDTQYF
>TRBJ1-2|TRBV4-2|.|.
TGTGCCAGCAGCCAAGGGGGGCCCCCCGCTGGCTACACCTTC
CASSQGGPPAGYTF
>TRBJ2-5|TRBV19|.|.
TGTGCCAGTGGCTATGGGGGAGAGACCCAGTACTTC
CASGYGGETQYF
>TRBJ2-7|TRBV19|.|TRBD1
TGTGCCAGTAGTAACAGGGGGCTCGGGGACGAGCAGTACTTC
CASSNRGLGDEQYF
>TRBJ1-5|TRBV19|many|.
TGTGCCAGTAGTACCGCGCGAGGGGATGGGGCAGACCAGCCCCAGCATTTT
CASSTARGDGADQPQHF
>TRBJ1-6|TRBV19|.|.
TGTGCCAGTAGACTTCAGGGATCTAATTCACCCCTCCACTTT
CASRLQGSNSPLHF
>TRBJ2-3|TRBV7-8|.|.
TGTGCCAGCAGCTTAGAGCGGCGGACCACAGATACGCAGTATTTT
CASSLERRTTDTQYF
>TRBJ1-3|TRBV6-5|.|.
TGTGCCAGCAGACCAGGGGTCTCTGGAAACACCATATATTTT
CASRPGVSGNTIYF
>TRBJ2-5|TRBV6-5|.|.
TGTGCCAGCAGGAGCCAGGGTGAAGAGACCCAGTACTTC
CASRSQGEETQYF
>TRBJ2-1|TRBV6-5|.|.
TGTGCCAGCAGTTACGGTGAGGGTGTCGAGTTCTTC
CASSYGEGVEFF
>TRBJ1-2|TRBV7-9|once|.
TGTGCCAGCAGTTCCCCCCTGTGGGAAAAGTTGTTTGGCTACACCTTC
CASSSPLWEKLFGYTF
>TRBJ1-6|TRBV6-6|once|.
TGTGCCAGCAGCCGCAATTCACCCCTCCACTTT
CASSRNSPLHF
>TRBJ1-1|TRBV29-1|few|.
TGCAGCGTTGAAGGGACAGAAGTGGGGGCAGCTTTCTTT
CSVEGTEVGAAFF
>TRBJ2-7|TRBV27|.|TRBD2
TGTGCCAGCACCCCCGACGGGAGGCAAGCCATAACCTACGAGCAGTACTTC
CASTPDGRQAITYEQYF
>TRBJ1-6|TRBV10-3|.|TRBD1
TGTGCCATCAGGGCCGGGACAGGGAAGGATGGCAATTCACCCCTCCACTTT
CAIRAGTGKDGNSPLHF
>TRBJ1-6|TRBV6-5|.|.
TGTGCCAGCAGTACAGTCCGCTCCTATAATTCACCCCTCCACTTT
CASSTVRSYNSPLHF
>TRBJ2-7|TRBV3-1/TRBV3-2|.|.
TGTGCCAGCAGCCAATTCTCTTACGAGCAGTACTTC
CASSQFSYEQYF
>TRBJ1-1|TRBV13|.|.
TGTGCCAGCAGCTTAGCGGGGGGGAGGGTCACTGAAGCTTTCTTT
CASSLAGGRVTEAFF
>TRBJ1-4|TRBV19|.|TRBD1
TGTGCCAGTAGTATCCTCGGACAGGCCGATGAAAAACTGTTTTTT
CASSILGQADEKLFF
>TRBJ2-1|TRBV3-1/TRBV3-2|.|.
TGTGCCAGCAGCCACTTCTGGGACTCCAGGAATGAGCAGTTCTTC
CASSHFWDSRNEQFF
>TRBJ1-1|TRBV5-4|.|.
TGTGCCAGCAGCTTCCTCAGCTTGAACACTGAAGCTTTCTTT
CASSFLSLNTEAFF
>TRBJ1-2|TRBV6-1|.|.
TGTGCCAGCAGTGAAGTTTTAGGGGACGGCTACACCTTC
CASSEVLGDGYTF